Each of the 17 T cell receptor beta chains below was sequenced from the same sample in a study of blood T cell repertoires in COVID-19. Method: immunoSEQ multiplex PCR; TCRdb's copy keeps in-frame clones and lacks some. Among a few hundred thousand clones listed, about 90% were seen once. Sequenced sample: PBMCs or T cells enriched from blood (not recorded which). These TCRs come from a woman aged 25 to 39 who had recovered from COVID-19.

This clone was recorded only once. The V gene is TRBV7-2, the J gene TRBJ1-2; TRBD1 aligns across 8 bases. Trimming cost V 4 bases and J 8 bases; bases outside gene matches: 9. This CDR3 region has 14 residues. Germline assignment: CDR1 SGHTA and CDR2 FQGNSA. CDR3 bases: TGTGCCAGCAGCTCCGGACAGGGCGTGGGGGGCTACACCTTC. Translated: CASSSGQGVGGYTF.

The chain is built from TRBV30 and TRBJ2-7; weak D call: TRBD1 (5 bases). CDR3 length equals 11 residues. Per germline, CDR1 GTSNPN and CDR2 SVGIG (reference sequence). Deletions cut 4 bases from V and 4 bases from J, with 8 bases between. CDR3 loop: CAWTGAYEQYF. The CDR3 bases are TGTGCCTGGACTGGGGCGTACGAGCAGTACTTC.

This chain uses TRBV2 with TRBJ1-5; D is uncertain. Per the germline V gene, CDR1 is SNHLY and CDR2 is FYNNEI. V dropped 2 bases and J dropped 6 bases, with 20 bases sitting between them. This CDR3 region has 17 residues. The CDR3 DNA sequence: TGTGCCAGCAGTGAATCCGTGGCAGGTCTACCTACTCAGCCCCAGCATTTT. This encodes CASSESVAGLPTQPQHF. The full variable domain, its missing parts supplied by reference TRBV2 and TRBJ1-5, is EPEVTQTPSHQVTQMGQEVILRCVPISNHLYFYWYRQILGQKVEFLVSFYNNEISEKSEIFDDQFSVERPDGSNFTLKIRSTKLEDSAMYFCASSESVAGLPTQPQHFGDGTRLSIL.

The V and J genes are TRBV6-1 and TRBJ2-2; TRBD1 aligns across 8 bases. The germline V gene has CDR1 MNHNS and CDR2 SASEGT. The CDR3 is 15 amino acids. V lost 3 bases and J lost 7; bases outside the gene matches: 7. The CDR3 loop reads CASSDRGRLGGELFF. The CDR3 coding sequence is TGTGCCAGCAGTGACAGGGGGCGATTGGGCGGGGAGCTGTTTTTT.

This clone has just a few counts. The CDR3 DNA reads TGTGCCAGCAGCCAAGATCTGGCTAGCGGGGGGCCAGGGGACGAGCAGTACTTC. This translates into CASSQDLASGGPGDEQYF. The chain uses TRBV4-2 and TRBJ2-7; 11 nucleotides align to TRBD2. V shed 0 bases, J shed 5 bases, and the junction held 12 bases outside the gene matches. CDR1 is LGHNA, CDR2 YNFKEQ, per germline. The CDR3 consists of 18 residues.

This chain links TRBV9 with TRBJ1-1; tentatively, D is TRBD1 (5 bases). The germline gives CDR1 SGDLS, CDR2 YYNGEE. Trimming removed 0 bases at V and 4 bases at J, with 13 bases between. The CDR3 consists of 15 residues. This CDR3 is CASSVDAGWSTEAFF. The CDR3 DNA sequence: TGTGCCAGCAGCGTAGACGCAGGGTGGAGCACTGAAGCTTTCTTT.

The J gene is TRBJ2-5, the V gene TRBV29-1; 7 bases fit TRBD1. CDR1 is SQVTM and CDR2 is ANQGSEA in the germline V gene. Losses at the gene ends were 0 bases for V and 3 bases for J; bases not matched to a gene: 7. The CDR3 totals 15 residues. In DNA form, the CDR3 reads TGCAGCGTTGAAGATGCAGGGGGAAGAAAAGAGACCCAGTACTTC. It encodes CSVEDAGGRKETQYF.

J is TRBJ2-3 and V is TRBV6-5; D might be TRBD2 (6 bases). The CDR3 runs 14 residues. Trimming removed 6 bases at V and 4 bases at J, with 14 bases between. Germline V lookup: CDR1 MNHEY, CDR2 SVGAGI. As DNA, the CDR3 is TGTGCCAGCAGAACGACTAGAGGATCAGATACGCAGTATTTT. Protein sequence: CASRTTRGSDTQYF.

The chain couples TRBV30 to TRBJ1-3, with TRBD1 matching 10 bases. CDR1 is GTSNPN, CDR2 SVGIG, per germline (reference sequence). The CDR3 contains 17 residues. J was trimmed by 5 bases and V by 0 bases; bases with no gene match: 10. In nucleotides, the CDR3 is TGTGCCTGGAGTGTAGTGTGGACAGGGGGAAACCGAAACACCATATATTTT. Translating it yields CAWSVVWTGGNRNTIYF.

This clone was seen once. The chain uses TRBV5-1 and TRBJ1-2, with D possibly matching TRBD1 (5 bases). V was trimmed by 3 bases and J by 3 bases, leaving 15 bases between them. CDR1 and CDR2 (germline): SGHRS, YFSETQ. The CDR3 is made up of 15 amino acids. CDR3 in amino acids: CASSSGGGTHYGYTF. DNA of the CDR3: TGCGCCAGCAGCTCGGGGGGTGGAACACACTATGGCTACACCTTC.

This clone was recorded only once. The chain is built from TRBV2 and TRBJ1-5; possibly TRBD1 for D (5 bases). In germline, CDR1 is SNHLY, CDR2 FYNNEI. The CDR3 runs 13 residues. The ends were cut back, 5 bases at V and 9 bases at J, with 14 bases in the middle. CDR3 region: CASSSGLLGPQHF. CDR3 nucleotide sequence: TGTGCCAGCAGTTCGGGACTCCTCGGGCCCCAGCATTTT.

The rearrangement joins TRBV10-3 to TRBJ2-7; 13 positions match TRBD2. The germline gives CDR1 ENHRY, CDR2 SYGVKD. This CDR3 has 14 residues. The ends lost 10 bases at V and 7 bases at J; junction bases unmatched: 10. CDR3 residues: CATSGTSGEVEQYF. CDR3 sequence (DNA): TGTGCCACCTCTGGGACTAGCGGGGAGGTTGAGCAGTACTTC.

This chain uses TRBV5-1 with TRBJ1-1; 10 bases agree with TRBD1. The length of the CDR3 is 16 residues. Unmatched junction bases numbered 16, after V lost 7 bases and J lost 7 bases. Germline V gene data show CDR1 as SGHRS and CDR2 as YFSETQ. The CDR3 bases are TGCGCCAGCTTACTCCTACCGGGACAGGGGCCTGGTGAAGCTTTCTTT. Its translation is CASLLLPGQGPGEAFF.

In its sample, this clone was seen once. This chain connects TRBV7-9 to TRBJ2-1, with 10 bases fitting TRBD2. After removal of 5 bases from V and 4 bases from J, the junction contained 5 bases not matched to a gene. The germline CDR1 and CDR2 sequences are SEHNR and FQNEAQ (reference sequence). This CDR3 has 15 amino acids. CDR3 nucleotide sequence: TGTGCCAGCAGCCCACCTAGCGGGGGTTACAATGAGCAGTTCTTC. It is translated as CASSPPSGGYNEQFF.

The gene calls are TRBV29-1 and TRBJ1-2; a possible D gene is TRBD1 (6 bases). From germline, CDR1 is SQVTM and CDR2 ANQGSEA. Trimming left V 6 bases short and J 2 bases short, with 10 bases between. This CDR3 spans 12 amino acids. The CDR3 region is CSVGQRNYGYTF. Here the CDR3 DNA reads TGCAGCGTAGGACAGCGAAACTATGGCTACACCTTC.

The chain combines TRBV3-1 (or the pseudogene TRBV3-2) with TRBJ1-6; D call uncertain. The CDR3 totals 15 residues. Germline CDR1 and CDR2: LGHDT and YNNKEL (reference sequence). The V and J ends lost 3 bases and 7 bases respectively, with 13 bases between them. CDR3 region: CASSQNRVSNSPLHF. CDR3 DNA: TGTGCCAGCAGCCAGAACCGGGTTTCAAATTCACCCCTCCACTTT.

The CDR3 coding sequence is TGTGCCAGCAGCCACGGGAGTAGCGGGGAAGAGACCCAGTACTTC. Translation gives CASSHGSSGEETQYF. This sequence joins TRBV7-9 and TRBJ2-5; 8 bases align to TRBD2. Germline CDR1 reads SEHNR; CDR2 reads FQNEAQ (reference sequence). The V and J ends lost 5 bases and 3 bases, in that order; junction bases with no gene match: 8. This CDR3 is built from 15 residues.